Each of the 16 T cell receptor beta chains below was sequenced from the same sample in a study of cytomegalovirus exposure and HLA in healthy donors. Researchers ran the PCR with 60 Vbeta and 13 Jbeta primers. Produced via immunoSEQ multiplex PCR; TCRdb's table is partial and in-frame only. In the table there are 150,000 to 200,000 clones, 60% to 80% of which are singletons. Sequencing was carried out using PBMCs. These receptors were taken from a man aged 25 to 45 in good health and CMV-seropositive.

The chain recombines TRBV5-1 with TRBJ1-6, with 7 nucleotides matching TRBD1. The V gene end was trimmed by 4 bases and the J gene end by 9 bases; junction bases not matched to a gene: 10. The V gene's germline CDR1 is SGHRS and CDR2 YFSETQ. This CDR3 comprises 15 residues. The CDR3 loop reads CASSPLGQDISPLHF. The CDR3, as DNA: TGCGCCAGCAGCCCCCTCGGACAGGATATTTCACCCCTCCACTTT. Drawing the rest from reference TRBV5-1 and TRBJ1-6, the complete variable domain is KAGVTQTPRYLIKTRGQQVTLSCSPISGHRSVSWYQQTPGQGLQFLFEYFSETQRNKGNFPGRFSGRQFSNSRSEMNVSTLELGDSALYLCASSPLGQDISPLHFGNGTRLTVT.

This clone was counted a single time. This rearrangement joins TRBV4-3 to TRBJ1-2; possible D gene TRBD1, 6 bases. Trimming removed 5 bases at V and 2 bases at J, with 15 bases between. The CDR3 contains 15 residues. CDR1 is LGHNA, CDR2 YSLEER, per germline. The CDR3 region has the DNA TGCGCCAGCAGCGGATCACAGGGTTCCAACTATGGCTACACCTTC. This translates into CASSGSQGSNYGYTF.

The chain combines TRBV27 with TRBJ2-7; possibly TRBD1 for D (5 bases). Germline CDR1 is MNHEY and CDR2 is SMNVEV (reference sequence). Trimming took 2 bases from V and 3 from J, leaving 11 bases between them. The CDR3 totals 14 residues. For the CDR3, the DNA is TGTGCCAGCAGTTTAGATGTAGGGGACTACGAGCAGTACTTC. Residues: CASSLDVGDYEQYF.

The chain couples TRBV28 to TRBJ1-6; the D gene is possibly TRBD1 (5 bases). Germline values: CDR1 MDHEN, CDR2 SYDVKM. Trimming removed 5 bases at V and 7 bases at J, with 6 bases between. This CDR3 has 12 amino acids. The DNA of the CDR3 is TGTGCCAGCAGTGACAGCAATTCACCCCTCCACTTT. This gives the protein CASSDSNSPLHF.

The chain employs TRBV7-9 and TRBJ2-5; no clear D. The V and J ends lost 5 bases and 1 base respectively, with 11 bases between them. The CDR3 consists of 14 residues. The V gene's germline CDR1 is SEHNR and CDR2 FQNEAQ (reference sequence). In DNA form, the CDR3 reads TGTGCCAGCAGCCCATACACCCTCCAAGAGACCCAGTACTTC. Translation gives CASSPYTLQETQYF.

This clone was seen just once. V and J are TRBV27 and TRBJ1-5; 7 bases match TRBD1. This CDR3 region has 15 residues. J gave up 0 bases and V 6 bases, and 5 bases lay outside the gene matches. Looked up from germline, CDR1 is MNHEY and CDR2 is SMNVEV (reference sequence). This CDR3 is CASRQTGYSNQPQHF. CDR3 bases: TGTGCCAGCAGACAGACAGGGTATAGCAATCAGCCCCAGCATTTT.

CDR3 residues: CASSQDPPRGTDTQYF. CDR3 in DNA: TGCGCCAGCAGCCAAGACCCACCTAGAGGCACAGATACGCAGTATTTT. The chain carries TRBV4-1 and TRBJ2-3; D ambiguous. This CDR3 contains 16 residues. Looked up from germline, CDR1 is MGHRA and CDR2 is YSYEKL. V was shortened by 0 bases and J by 1 base, with 11 bases between the two germline ends.

This clone was seen a few times. This chain uses TRBV6-6 with TRBJ1-2; no clear D. V lost 6 bases and J 3 bases, leaving 14 bases between the germline ends. Looked up from germline, CDR1 is MNHNY and CDR2 is SVGAGI (reference sequence). There are 14 residues in the CDR3. Here the CDR3 reads CASSHRDSHYGYTF. As DNA, the CDR3 is TGTGCCAGCAGCCATCGAGACTCTCACTATGGCTACACCTTC.

The V call is TRBV6-1, the J call TRBJ1-5; maybe TRBD1 (6 bases). Trimming took 8 bases from V and 0 from J, leaving 8 bases between them. CDR3 length: 13 residues. Germline CDR1 and CDR2: MNHNS and SASEGT. CDR3 amino acids: CASRTDSNQPQHF. DNA of the CDR3: TGTGCCAGCCGGACAGATAGCAATCAGCCCCAGCATTTT.

The chain uses TRBV2 and TRBJ2-1; D unclear. With 2 bases removed from V and 5 bases from J, the gap between germline ends came to 7 bases. The germline CDR1 and CDR2 sequences are SNHLY and FYNNEI. CDR3 length: 13 residues. CDR3 DNA: TGTGCCAGCAGTGAATCGCTAGACAATGAGCAGTTCTTC. This sequence encodes CASSESLDNEQFF.

Written as DNA, the CDR3 is TGCAGTGCTAGGGACAGCACTGAAGCTTTCTTT. Its translation is CSARDSTEAFF. The chain combines TRBV20-1 with TRBJ1-1, with a possible D match to TRBD1 (6 bases). The length of the CDR3 is 11 residues. V lost 3 bases and J lost 4, with 6 bases in between. Germline CDR1 is DFQATT and CDR2 is SNEGSKA (reference sequence).

The chain joins TRBV5-5 to TRBJ2-6; maybe TRBD1 (5 bases). CDR1 and CDR2 (germline): SGHKS, YYEKEE (reference sequence). The CDR3 spans 16 residues. Trimming took 4 bases from V and 2 from J, leaving 13 bases between them. The CDR3 sequence: CASSAGTGTGANVLTF. In DNA, the CDR3 is TGTGCCAGCAGCGCAGGCACAGGAACTGGGGCCAACGTCCTGACTTTC.

This chain links TRBV27 with TRBJ2-3, with 10 nucleotides matching TRBD2. Germline-derived CDR1 and CDR2 are MNHEY and SMNVEV (reference sequence). V shed 8 bases and J 2 bases; nucleotides not matched to a gene: 4. CDR3 length: 14 residues. In nucleotides, the CDR3 is TGTGCCAGCCTAGCGGGGGCGAACACAGATACGCAGTATTTT. Translating it yields CASLAGANTDTQYF.

This clone occurred once. This chain connects TRBV28 to TRBJ2-6; 7 bases agree with TRBD1. The germline V gene has CDR1 MDHEN and CDR2 SYDVKM. This CDR3 comprises 15 residues. The ends lost 6 bases at V and 2 bases at J; junction bases unmatched: 4. DNA of the CDR3: TGTGCCAGCAGCCTTGACAGGGCTGGGGCCAACGTCCTGACTTTC. It specifies CASSLDRAGANVLTF.

This clone appeared once. The V gene is TRBV7-2, the J gene TRBJ2-7; 11 bases line up with TRBD1. Germline CDR1 reads SGHTA; CDR2 reads FQGNSA. This CDR3 contains 15 residues. V shed 2 bases, J shed 7 bases, and the junction held 7 bases outside the gene matches. The CDR3: CASSLWTGGRGEQYF. The CDR3 DNA follows: TGTGCCAGCAGCTTATGGACAGGGGGCAGAGGAGAGCAGTACTTC.

The chain combines TRBV6-1 with TRBJ2-4; TRBD1 matches 9 bases. Trimming took 2 bases from V and 6 from J; bases not matched to a gene: 8. The CDR3 loop spans 16 amino acids. The germline V gene encodes CDR1 MNHNS and CDR2 SASEGT. This CDR3 is CASSESIWDRVNIQYF. The CDR3 nucleotides read TGTGCCAGCAGTGAAAGCATCTGGGACAGGGTAAACATTCAGTACTTC.